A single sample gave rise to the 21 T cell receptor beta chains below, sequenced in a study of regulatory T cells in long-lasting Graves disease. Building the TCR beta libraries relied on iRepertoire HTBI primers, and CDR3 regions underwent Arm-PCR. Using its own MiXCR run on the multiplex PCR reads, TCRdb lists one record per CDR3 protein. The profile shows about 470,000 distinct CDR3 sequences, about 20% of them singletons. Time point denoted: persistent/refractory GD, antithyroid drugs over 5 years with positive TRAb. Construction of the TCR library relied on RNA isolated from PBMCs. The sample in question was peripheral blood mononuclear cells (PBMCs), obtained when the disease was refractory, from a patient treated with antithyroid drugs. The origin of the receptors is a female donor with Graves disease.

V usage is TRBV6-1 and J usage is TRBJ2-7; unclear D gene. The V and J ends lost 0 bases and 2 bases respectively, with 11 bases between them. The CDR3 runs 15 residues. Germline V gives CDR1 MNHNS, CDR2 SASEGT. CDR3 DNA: TGTGCCAGCAGTGAAGCGCTTCCCGCTGCCTACGAGCAGTACTTC. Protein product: CASSEALPAAYEQYF.

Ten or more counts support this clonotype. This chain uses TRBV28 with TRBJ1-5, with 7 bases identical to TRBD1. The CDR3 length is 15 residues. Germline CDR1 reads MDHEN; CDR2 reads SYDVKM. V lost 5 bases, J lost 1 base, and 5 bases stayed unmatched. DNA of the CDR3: TGTGCCAGCAGTCTGACGGGACAGAGCAATCAGCCCCAGCATTTT. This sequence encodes CASSLTGQSNQPQHF.

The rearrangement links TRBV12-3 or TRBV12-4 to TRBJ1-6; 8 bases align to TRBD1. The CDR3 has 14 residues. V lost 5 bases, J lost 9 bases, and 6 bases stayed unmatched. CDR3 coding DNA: TGTGCCAGCAGTCTGACTGGGACAGGTTCACCCCTCCACTTT. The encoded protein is CASSLTGTGSPLHF.

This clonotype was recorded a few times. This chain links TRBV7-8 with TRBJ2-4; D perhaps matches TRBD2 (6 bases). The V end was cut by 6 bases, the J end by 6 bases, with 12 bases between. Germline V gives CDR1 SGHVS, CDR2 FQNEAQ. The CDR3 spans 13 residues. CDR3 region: CASRPRDSNIQYF. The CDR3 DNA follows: TGTGCCAGCAGACCCCGGGACTCAAACATTCAGTACTTC.

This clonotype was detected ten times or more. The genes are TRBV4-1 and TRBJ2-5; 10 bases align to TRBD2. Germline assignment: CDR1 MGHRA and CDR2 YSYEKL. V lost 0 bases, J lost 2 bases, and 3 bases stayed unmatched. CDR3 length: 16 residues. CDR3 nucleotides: TGCGCCAGCAGCCAAGATGTACTAGCGGGACAAGAGACCCAGTACTTC. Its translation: CASSQDVLAGQETQYF.

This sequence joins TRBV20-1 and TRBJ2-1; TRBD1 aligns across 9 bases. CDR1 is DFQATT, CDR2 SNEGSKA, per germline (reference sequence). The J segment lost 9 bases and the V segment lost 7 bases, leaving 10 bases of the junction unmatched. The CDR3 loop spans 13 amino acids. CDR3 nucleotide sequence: TGCAGTGGGGGAGGACAGGGGAGGGCTGAGCAGTTCTTC. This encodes CSGGGQGRAEQFF.

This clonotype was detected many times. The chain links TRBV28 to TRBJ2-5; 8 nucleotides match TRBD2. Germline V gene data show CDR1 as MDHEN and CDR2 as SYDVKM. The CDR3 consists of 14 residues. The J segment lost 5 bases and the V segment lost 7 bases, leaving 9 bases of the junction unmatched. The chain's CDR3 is CASTSPGGVETQYF. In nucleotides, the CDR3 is TGTGCCAGCACCTCCCCCGGGGGGGTGGAGACCCAGTACTTC.

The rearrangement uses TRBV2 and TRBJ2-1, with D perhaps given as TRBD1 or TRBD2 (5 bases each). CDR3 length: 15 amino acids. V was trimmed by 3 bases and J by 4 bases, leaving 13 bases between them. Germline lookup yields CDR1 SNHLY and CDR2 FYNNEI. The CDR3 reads CASSELGVGYNEQFF. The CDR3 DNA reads TGTGCCAGCAGTGAGCTGGGGGTTGGGTACAATGAGCAGTTCTTC.

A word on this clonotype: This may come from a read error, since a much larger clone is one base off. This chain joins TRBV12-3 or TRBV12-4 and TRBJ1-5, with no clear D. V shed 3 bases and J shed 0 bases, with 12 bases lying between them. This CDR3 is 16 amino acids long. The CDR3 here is CASSFFGRFSNQPQHF. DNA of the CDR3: TGTGCCAGCAGTTTCTTCGGGCGGTTTAGCAATCAGCCCCAGCATTTT.

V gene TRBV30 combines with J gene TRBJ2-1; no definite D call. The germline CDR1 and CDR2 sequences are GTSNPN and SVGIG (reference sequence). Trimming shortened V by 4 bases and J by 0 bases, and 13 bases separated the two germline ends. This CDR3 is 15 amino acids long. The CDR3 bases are TGTGCCTGGACCAAGATTGGGAACTCCTACAATGAGCAGTTCTTC. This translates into CAWTKIGNSYNEQFF. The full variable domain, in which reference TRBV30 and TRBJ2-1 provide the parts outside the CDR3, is SQTIHQWPATLVQPVGSPLSLECTVEGTSNPNLYWYRQAAGRGLQLLFYSVGIGQISSEVPQNLSASRPQDRQFILSSKKLLLSDSGFYLCAWTKIGNSYNEQFFGPGTRLTVL.

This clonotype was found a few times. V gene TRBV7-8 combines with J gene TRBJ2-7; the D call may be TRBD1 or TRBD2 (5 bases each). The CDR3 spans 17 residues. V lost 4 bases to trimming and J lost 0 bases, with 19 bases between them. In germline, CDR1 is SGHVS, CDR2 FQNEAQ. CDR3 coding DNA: TGTGCCAGCAGCTGGGCCCTCGACAGAGGGGCCTCCTACGAGCAGTACTTC. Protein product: CASSWALDRGASYEQYF.

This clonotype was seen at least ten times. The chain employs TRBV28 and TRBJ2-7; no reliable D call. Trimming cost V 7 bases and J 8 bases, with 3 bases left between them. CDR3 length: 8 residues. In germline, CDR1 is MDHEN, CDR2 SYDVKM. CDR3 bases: TGTGCCAGCAAGAAGCAGTACTTC. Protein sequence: CASKKQYF.

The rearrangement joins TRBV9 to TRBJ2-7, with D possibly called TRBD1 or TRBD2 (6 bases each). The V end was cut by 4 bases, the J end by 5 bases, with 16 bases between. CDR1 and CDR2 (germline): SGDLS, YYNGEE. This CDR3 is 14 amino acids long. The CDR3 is CASSSGGGFHEQYF. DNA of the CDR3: TGTGCCAGCAGCTCCGGAGGGGGGTTTCACGAGCAGTACTTC.

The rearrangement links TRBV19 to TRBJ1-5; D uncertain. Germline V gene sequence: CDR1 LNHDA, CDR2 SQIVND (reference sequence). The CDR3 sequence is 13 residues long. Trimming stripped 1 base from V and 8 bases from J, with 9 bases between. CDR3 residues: CASSIGEVKPQHF. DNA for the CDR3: TGTGCCAGTAGTATAGGAGAAGTAAAGCCCCAGCATTTT.

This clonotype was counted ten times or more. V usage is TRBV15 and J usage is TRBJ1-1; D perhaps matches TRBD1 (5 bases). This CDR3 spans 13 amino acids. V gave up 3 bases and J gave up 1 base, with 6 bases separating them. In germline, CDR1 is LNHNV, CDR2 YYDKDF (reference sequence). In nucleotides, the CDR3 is TGTGCCACCAGCAGGGGGGGGAACACTGAAGCTTTCTTT. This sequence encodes CATSRGGNTEAFF. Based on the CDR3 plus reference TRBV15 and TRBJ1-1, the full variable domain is DAMVIQNPRYQVTQFGKPVTLSCSQTLNHNVMYWYQQKSSQAPKLLFHYYDKDFNNEADTPDNFQSRRPNTSFCFLDIRSPGLGDTAMYLCATSRGGNTEAFFGQGTRLTVV.

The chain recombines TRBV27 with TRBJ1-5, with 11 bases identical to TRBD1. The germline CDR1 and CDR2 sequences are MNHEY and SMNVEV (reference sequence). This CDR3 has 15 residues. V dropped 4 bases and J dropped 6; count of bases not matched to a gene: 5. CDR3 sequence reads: CASSSGTGGSQPQHF. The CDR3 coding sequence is TGTGCCAGCAGTTCCGGGACAGGGGGGAGTCAGCCCCAGCATTTT.

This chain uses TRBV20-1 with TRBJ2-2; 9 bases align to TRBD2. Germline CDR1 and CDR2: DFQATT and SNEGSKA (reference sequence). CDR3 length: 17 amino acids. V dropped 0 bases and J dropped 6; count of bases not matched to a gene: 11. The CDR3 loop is CSARDPVSGRLAGELFF. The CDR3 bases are TGCAGTGCTAGAGATCCGGTTAGCGGGAGATTGGCCGGGGAGCTGTTTTTT.

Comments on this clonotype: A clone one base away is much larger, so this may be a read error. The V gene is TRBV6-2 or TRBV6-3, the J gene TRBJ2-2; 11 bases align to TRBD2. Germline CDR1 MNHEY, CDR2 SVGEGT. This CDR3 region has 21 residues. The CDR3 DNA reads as TGTGCCAGCAGTCATACCCGATTCTTAACACTAGCGGGAGTGAACACCGGGGGGCTGTTTTTT. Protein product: CASSHTRFLTLAGVNTGGLFF.

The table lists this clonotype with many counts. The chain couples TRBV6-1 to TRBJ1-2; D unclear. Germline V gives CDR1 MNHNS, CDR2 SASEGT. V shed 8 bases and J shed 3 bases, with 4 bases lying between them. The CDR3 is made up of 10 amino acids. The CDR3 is CASSDYGYTF. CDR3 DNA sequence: TGTGCCAGCTCTGACTATGGCTACACCTTC.

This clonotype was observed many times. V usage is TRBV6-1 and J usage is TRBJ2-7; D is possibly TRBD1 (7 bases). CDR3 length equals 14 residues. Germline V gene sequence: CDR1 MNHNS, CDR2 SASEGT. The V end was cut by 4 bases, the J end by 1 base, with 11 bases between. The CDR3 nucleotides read TGTGCCAGCAGTGCGACAGGGAGGTCCTACGAGCAGTACTTC. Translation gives CASSATGRSYEQYF.

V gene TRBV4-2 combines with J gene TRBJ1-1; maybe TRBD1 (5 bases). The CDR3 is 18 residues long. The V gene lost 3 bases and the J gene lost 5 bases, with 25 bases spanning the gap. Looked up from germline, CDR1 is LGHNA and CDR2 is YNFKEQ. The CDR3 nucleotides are TGTGCCAGCAGCCACGACCTCTGGGACTTTGAACATCATACTGAAGCTTTCTTT. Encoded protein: CASSHDLWDFEHHTEAFF.